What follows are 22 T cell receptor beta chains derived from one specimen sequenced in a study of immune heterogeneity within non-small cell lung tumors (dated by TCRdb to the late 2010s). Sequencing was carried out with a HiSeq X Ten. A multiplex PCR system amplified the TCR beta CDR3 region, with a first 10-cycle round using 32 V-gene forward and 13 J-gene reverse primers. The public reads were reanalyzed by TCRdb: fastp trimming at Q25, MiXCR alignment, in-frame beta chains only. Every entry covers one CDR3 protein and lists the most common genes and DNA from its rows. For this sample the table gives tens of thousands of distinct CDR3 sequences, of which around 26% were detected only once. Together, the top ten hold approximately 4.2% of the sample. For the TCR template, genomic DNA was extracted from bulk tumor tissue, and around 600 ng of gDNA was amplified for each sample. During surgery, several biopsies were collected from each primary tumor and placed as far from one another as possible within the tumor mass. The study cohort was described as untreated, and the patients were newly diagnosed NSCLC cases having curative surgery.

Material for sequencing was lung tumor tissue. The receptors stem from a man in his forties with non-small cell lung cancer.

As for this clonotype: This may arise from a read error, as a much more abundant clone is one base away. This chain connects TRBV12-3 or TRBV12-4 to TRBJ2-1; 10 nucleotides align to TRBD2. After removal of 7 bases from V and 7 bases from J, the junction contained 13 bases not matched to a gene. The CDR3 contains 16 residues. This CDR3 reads CASNPGTSVSANEQFF. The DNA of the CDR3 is TGTGCCAGCAACCCCGGGACTAGCGTGAGTGCAAATGAGCAGTTCTTC.

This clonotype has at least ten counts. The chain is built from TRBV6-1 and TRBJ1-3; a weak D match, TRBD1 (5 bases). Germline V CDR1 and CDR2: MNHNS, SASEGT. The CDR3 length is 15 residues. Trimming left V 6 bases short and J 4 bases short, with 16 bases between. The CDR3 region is CASRGTQEGGNTIYF. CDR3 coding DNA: TGTGCCAGCAGGGGAACACAGGAGGGAGGAAACACCATATATTTT.

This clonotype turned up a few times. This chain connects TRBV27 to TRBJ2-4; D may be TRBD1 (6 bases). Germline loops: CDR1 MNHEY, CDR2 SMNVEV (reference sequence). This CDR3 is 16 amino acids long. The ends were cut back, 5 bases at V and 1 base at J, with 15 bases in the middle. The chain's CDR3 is CASSLTGSLAKNIQYF. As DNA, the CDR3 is TGTGCCAGCAGTCTTACAGGGAGCCTGGCCAAAAACATTCAGTACTTC.

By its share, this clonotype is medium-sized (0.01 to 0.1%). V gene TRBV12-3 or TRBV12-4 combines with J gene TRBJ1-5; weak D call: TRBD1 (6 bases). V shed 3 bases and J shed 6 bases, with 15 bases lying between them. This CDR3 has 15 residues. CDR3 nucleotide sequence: TGTGCCAGCAGTTTGGGGGCCTTCGGGGTTCAGCCCCAGCATTTT. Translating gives CASSLGAFGVQPQHF.

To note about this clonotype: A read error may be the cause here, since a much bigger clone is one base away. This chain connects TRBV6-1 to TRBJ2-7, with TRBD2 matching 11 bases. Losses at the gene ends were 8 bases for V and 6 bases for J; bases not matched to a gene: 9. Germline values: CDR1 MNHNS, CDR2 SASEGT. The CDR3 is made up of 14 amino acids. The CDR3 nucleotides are TGTGCCAGCTCGCCGGGACTAGCGGAACTCGAGCAGTACTTC. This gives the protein CASSPGLAELEQYF.

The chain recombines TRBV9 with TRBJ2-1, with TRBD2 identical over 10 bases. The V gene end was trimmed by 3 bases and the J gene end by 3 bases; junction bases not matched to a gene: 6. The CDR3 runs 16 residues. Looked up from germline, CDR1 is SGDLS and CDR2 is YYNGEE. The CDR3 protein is CASSAGLADYYNEQFF. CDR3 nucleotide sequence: TGTGCCAGCAGCGCCGGACTAGCGGACTACTACAATGAGCAGTTCTTC.

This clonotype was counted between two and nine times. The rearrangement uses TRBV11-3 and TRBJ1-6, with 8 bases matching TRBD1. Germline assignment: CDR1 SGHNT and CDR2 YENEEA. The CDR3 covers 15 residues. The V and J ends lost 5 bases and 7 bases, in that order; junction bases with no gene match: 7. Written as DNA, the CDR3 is TGTGCCAGCAGCCCCGTGACAGGGGAGAATTCACCCCTCCACTTT. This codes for CASSPVTGENSPLHF. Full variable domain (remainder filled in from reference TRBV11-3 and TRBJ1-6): EAGVVQSPRYKIIEKKQPVAFWCNPISGHNTLYWYLQNLGQGPELLIRYENEEAVDDSQLPKDRFSAERLKGVDSTLKIQPAELGDSAVYLCASSPVTGENSPLHFGNGTRLTVT.

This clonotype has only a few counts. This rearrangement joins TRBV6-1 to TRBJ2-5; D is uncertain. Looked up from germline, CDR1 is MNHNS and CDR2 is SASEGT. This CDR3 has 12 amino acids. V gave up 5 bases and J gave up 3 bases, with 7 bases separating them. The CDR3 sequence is CASSPGKETQYF. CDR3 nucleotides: TGTGCCAGCAGTCCCGGAAAAGAGACCCAGTACTTC.

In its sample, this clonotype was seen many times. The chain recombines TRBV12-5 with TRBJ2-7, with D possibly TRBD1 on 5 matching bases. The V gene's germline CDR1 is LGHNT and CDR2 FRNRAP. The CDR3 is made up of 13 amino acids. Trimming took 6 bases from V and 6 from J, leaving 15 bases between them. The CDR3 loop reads CASGSQGYGEQYF. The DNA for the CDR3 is TGTGCTAGTGGCTCTCAGGGTTATGGCGAGCAGTACTTC.

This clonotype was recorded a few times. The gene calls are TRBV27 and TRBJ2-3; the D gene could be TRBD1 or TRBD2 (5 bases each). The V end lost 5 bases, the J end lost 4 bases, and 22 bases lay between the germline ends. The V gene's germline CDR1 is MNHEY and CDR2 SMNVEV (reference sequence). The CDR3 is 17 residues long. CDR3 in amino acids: CASSRGNSGGQADTQYF. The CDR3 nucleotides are TGTGCCAGCAGTCGCGGAAACAGCGGCGGACAAGCAGATACGCAGTATTTT.

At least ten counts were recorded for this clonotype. This CDR3 is CSVLVPEGYEQYF. CDR3 coding DNA: TGCAGTGTCCTCGTTCCGGAGGGCTACGAGCAGTACTTC. V and J are TRBV20-1 and TRBJ2-7; maybe TRBD2 (6 bases). The CDR3 has 13 residues. Trimming pared 7 bases from V and 3 bases from J, leaving 16 bases between. The germline V gene has CDR1 DFQATT and CDR2 SNEGSKA (reference sequence).

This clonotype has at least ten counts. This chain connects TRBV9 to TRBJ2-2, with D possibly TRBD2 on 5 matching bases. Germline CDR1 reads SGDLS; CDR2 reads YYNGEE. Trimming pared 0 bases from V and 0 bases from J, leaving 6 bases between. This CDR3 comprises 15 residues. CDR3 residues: CASSVAGTNTGELFF. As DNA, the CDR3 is TGTGCCAGCAGCGTAGCCGGGACGAACACCGGGGAGCTGTTTTTT.

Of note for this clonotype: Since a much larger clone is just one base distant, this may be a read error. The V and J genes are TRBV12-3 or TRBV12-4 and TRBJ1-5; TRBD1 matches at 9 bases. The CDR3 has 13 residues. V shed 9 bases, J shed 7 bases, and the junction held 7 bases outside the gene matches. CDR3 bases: TGTGCCAGAAGGGACAGGGACGGGCAGCCCCAGCATTTT. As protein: CARRDRDGQPQHF.

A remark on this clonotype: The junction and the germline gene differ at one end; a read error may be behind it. Here the CDR3 reads CASSQGQGTNSTLHF. CDR3 coding DNA: TGTGCCAGCAGCCAAGGACAGGGGACTAATTCAACCCTCCACTTT. The chain joins TRBV3-1 to TRBJ1-6; TRBD1 agrees at 8 bases. In germline, CDR1 is LGHDT, CDR2 YNNKEL (reference sequence). This CDR3 has 15 amino acids.

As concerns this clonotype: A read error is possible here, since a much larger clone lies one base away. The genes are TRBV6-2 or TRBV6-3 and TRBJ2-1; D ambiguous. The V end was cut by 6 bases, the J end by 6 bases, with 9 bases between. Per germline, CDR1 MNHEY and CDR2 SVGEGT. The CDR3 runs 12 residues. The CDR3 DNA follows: TGTGCCAGCAGGTACGCGACCAATGAGCAGTTCTTC. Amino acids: CASRYATNEQFF.

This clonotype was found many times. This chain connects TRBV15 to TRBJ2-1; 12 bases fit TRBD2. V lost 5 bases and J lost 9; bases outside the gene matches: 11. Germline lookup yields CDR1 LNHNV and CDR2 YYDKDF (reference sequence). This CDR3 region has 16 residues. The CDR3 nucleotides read TGTGCCACCAGCTCGCTTAAGGCGACTAGCGGGGGTGAGCAGTTCTTC. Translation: CATSSLKATSGGEQFF.

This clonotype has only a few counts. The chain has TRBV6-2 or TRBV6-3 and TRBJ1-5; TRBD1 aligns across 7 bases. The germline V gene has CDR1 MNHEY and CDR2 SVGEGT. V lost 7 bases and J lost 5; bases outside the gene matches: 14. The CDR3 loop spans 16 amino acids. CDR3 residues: CASKRRDSPIHQPQHF. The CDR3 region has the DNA TGTGCCAGCAAAAGGAGGGACAGCCCCATACATCAGCCCCAGCATTTT.

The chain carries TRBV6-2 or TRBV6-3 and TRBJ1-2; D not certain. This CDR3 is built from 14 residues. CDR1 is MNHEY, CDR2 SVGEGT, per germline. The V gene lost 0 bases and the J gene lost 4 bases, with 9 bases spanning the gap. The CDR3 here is CASSYSIPSYGYTF. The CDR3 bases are TGTGCCAGCAGTTACTCGATCCCGAGCTATGGCTACACCTTC.

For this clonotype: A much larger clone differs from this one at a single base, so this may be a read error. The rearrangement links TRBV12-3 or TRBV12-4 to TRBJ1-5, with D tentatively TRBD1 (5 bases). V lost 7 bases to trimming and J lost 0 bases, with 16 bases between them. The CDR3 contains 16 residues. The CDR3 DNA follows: TGTGCCAGCATCCTGGGACTGTGGGATAGCAATCAGCCCCAGCATTTT. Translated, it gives CASILGLWDSNQPQHF.

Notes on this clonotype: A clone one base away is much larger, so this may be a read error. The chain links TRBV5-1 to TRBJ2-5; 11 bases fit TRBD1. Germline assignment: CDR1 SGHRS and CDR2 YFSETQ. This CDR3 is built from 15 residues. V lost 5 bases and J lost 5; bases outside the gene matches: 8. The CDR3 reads CASRLQDRGHETQYF. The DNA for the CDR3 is TGCGCCAGCAGATTACAGGACAGGGGGCATGAGACCCAGTACTTC. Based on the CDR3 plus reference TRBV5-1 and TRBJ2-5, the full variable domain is KAGVTQTPRYLIKTRGQQVTLSCSPISGHRSVSWYQQTPGQGLQFLFEYFSETQRNKGNFPGRFSGRQFSNSRSEMNVSTLELGDSALYLCASRLQDRGHETQYFGPGTRLLVL.

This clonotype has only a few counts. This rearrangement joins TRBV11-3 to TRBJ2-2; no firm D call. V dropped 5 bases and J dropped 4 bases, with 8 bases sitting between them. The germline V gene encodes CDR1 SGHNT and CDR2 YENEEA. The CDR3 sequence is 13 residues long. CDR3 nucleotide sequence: TGTGCCAGCAGCCCCCAGGCCACCGGGGAGCTGTTTTTT. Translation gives CASSPQATGELFF.

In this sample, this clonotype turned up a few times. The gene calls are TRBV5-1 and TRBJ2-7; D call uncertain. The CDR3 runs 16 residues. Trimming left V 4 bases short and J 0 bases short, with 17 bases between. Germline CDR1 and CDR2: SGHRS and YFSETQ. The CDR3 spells CASSLGPSLASYEQYF. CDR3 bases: TGCGCCAGCAGCCTTGGCCCCTCCCTTGCCTCCTACGAGCAGTACTTC.